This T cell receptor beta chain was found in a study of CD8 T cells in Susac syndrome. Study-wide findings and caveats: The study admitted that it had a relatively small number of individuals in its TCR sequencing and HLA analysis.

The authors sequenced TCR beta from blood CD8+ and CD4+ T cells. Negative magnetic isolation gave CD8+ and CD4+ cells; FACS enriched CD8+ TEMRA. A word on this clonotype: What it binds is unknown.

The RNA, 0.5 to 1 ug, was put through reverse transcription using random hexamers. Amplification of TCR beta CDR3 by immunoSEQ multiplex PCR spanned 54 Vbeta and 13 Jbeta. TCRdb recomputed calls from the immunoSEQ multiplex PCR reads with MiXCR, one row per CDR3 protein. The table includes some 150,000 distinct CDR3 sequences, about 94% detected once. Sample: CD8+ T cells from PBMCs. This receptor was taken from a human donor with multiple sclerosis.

CDR3 sequence reads: CSARPEMNTEAFF. In DNA form, the CDR3 reads TGCAGTGCTAGACCGGAAATGAACACTGAAGCTTTCTTT. V and J are TRBV20-1 and TRBJ1-1; D is ambiguous. The CDR3 consists of 13 residues. Germline V gives CDR1 DFQATT, CDR2 SNEGSKA (reference sequence). Trimming removed 2 bases from V and 0 bases from J, with 7 bases in between.